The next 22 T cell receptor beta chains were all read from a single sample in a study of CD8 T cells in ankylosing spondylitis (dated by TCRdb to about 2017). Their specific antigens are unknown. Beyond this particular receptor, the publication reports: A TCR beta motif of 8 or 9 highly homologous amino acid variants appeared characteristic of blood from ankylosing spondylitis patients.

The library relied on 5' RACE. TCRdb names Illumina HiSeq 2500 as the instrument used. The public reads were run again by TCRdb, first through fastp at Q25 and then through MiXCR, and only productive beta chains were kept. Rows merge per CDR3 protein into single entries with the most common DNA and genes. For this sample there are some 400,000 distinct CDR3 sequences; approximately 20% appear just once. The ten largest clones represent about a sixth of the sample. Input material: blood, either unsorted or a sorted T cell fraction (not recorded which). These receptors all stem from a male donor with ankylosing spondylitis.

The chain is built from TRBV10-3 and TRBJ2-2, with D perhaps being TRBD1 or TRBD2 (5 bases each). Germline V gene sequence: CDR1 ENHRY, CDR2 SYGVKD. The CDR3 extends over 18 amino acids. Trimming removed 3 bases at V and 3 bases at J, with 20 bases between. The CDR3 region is CAISDLRLRGAYTGELFF. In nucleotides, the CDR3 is TGTGCCATCAGTGATCTCAGACTGCGAGGGGCGTACACCGGGGAGCTGTTTTTT.

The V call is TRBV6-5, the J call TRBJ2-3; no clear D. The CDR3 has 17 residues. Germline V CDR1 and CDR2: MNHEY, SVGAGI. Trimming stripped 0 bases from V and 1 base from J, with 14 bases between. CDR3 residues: CASSYSAARLGTDTQYF. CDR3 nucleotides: TGTGCCAGCAGTTACTCGGCGGCTAGGCTAGGCACAGATACGCAGTATTTT.

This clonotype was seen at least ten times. CDR3 sequence reads: CATDRGLGQPQHF. The CDR3 DNA is TGTGCCACGGACAGGGGGCTGGGACAGCCCCAGCATTTT. V gene TRBV24-1 combines with J gene TRBJ1-5, with 11 bases fitting TRBD1. V lost 10 bases and J lost 7; bases outside the gene matches: 5. CDR1 and CDR2 from the germline V gene are KGHDR and SFDVKD. The CDR3 consists of 13 residues.

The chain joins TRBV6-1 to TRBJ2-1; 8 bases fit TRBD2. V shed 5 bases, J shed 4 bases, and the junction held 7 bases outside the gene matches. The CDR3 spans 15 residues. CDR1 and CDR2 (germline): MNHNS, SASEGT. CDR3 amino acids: CASSRGGLGYNEQFF. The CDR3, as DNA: TGTGCCAGCAGTCGGGGGGGACTAGGTTACAATGAGCAGTTCTTC.

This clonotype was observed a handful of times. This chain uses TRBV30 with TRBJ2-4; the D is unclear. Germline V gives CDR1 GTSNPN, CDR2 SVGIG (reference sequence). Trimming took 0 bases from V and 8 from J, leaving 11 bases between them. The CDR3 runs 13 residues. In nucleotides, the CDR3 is TGTGCCTGGAGTGTTAACAGTCGAGACATTCAGTACTTC. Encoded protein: CAWSVNSRDIQYF.

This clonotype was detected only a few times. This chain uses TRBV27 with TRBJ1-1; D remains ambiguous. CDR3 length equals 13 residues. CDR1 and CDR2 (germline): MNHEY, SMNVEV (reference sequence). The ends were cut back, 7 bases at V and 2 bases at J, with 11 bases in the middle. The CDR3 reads CASTRRGNTEAFF. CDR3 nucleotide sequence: TGTGCCAGCACCCGGAGAGGCAACACTGAAGCTTTCTTT.

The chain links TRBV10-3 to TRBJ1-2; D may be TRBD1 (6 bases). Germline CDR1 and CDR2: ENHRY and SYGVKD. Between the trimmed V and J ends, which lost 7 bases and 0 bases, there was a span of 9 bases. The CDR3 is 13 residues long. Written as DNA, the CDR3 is TGTGCCATCAACGGGGGGCCTAACTATGGCTACACCTTC. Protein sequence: CAINGGPNYGYTF.

The CDR3 spells CASSRGLAGASTDTQYF. The CDR3 nucleotides read TGCGCCAGCAGCAGGGGACTAGCGGGTGCTAGCACAGATACGCAGTATTTT. The chain employs TRBV4-3 and TRBJ2-3; 12 nucleotides align to TRBD2. Germline V gives CDR1 LGHNA, CDR2 YSLEER. The CDR3 contains 17 residues. After removal of 5 bases from V and 0 bases from J, the junction contained 6 bases not matched to a gene.

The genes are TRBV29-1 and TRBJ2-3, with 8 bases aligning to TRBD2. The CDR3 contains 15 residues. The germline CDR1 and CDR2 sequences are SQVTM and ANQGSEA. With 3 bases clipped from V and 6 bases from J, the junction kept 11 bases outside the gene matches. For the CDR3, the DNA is TGCAGCGTTGATTCCAGCGGGAGCCAATGGGATACGCAGTATTTT. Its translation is CSVDSSGSQWDTQYF.

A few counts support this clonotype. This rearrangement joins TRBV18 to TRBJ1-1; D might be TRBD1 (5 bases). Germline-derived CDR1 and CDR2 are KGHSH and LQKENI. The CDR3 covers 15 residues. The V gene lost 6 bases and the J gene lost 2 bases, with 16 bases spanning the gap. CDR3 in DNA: TGTGCCAGCTCGCTACAGAAGGGGCTAAACACTGAAGCTTTCTTT. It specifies CASSLQKGLNTEAFF.

The CDR3 is CASGSRPAGELFF. The CDR3 DNA reads TGTGCCAGCGGTTCTAGGCCGGCCGGGGAGCTGTTTTTT. The chain recombines TRBV2 with TRBJ2-2; D is uncertain. V dropped 8 bases and J dropped 6 bases, with 13 bases sitting between them. Germline V gene lookup returns CDR1 SNHLY and CDR2 FYNNEI. The CDR3 extends over 13 amino acids.

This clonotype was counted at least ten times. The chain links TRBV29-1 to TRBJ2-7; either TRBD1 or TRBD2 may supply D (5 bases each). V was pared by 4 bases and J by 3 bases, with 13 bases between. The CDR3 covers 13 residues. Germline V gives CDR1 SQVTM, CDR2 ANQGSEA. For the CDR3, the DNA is TGCAGCGTTGCCAAGGGACGTGTCTACGAGCAGTACTTC. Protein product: CSVAKGRVYEQYF.

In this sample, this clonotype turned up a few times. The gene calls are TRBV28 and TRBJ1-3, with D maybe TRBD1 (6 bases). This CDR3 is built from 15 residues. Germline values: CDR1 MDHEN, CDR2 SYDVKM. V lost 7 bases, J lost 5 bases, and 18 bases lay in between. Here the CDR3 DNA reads TGTGCCAGCAAGAGGGGGACGGCTCTCAGAAACACCATATATTTT. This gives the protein CASKRGTALRNTIYF.

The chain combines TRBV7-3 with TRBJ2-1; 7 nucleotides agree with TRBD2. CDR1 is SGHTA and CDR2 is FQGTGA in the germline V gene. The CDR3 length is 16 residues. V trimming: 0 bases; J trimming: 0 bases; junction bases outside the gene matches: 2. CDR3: CASSLTGLGSYNEQFF. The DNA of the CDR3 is TGTGCCAGCAGCTTAACCGGACTAGGCTCCTACAATGAGCAGTTCTTC.

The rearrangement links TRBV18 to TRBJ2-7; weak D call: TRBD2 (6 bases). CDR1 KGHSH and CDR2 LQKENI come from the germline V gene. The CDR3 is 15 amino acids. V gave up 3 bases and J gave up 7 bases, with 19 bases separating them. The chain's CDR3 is CASSPELGDFGEQYF. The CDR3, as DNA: TGTGCCAGCTCACCCGAGTTGGGGGACTTTGGTGAGCAGTACTTC.

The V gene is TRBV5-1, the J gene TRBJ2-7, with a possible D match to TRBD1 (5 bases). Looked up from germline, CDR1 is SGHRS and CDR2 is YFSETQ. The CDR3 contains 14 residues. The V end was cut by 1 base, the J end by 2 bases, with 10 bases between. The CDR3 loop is CASSLHTGPYEQYF. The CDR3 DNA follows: TGCGCCAGCAGCTTGCATACAGGACCCTACGAGCAGTACTTC.

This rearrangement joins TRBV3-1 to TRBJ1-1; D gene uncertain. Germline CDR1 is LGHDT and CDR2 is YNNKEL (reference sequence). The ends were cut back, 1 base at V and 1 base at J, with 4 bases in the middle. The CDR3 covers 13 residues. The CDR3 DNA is TGTGCCAGCAGCCAAGCACGGAACACTGAAGCTTTCTTT. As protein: CASSQARNTEAFF.

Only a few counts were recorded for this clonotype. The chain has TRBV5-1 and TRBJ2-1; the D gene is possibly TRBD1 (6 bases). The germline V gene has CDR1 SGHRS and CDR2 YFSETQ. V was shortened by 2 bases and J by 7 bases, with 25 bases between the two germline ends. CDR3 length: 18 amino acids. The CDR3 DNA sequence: TGCGCCAGCAGCTTTAGTAGAGTCGGGGCAGGGGCTAATAATGAGCAGTTCTTC. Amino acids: CASSFSRVGAGANNEQFF. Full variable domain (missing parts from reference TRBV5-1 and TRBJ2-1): KAGVTQTPRYLIKTRGQQVTLSCSPISGHRSVSWYQQTPGQGLQFLFEYFSETQRNKGNFPGRFSGRQFSNSRSEMNVSTLELGDSALYLCASSFSRVGAGANNEQFFGPGTRLTVL.

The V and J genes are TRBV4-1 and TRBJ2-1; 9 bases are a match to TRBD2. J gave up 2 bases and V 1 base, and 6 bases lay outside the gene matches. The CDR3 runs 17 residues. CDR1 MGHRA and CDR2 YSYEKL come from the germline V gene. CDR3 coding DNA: TGCGCCAGCAGCCAAGCCGGCGGGAGGGGCACCTACAATGAGCAGTTCTTC. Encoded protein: CASSQAGGRGTYNEQFF.

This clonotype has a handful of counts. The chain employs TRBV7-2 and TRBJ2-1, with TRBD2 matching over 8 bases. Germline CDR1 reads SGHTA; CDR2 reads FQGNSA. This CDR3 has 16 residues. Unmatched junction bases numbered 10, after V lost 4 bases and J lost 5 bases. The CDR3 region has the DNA TGTGCCAGCAGCTCCCCCACGGGACTAGTTCACAATGAGCAGTTCTTC. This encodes CASSSPTGLVHNEQFF.

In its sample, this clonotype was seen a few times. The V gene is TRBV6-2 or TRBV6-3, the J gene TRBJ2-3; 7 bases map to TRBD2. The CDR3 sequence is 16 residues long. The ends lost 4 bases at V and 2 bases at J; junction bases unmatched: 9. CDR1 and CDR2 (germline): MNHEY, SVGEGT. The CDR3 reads CASSSRAGLHTDTQYF. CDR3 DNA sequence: TGTGCCAGCAGTTCCCGAGCGGGACTGCACACAGATACGCAGTATTTT.

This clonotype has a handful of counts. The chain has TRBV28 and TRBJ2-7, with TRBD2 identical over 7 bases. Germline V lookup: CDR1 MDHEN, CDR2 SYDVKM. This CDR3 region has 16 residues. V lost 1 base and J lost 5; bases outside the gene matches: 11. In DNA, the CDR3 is TGTGCCAGCAGTTTATTTCGGACACTGGGAGGGGACGAGCAGTACTTC. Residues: CASSLFRTLGGDEQYF.